A single sample is the source of the 28 T cell receptor beta chains below, sequenced in a study of shared clonotypes between healthy human individuals. Produced via immunoSEQ multiplex PCR; TCRdb's table is partial and in-frame only. There are around 1,000,000 clones in the sample; about 72% occur only once, and 0.89% lies in the top ten. The sequenced sample was memory CD4+ T cells from PBMCs. Stated subset: CD45RA-negative fraction. Receptors were obtained from a young man in good health. Some clones in this sample may be carry-over from other donors' samples.

The rearrangement uses TRBV5-1 and TRBJ2-1, with TRBD1 matching 7 bases. The CDR3 contains 15 residues. J was trimmed by 3 bases and V by 5 bases; bases with no gene match: 8. The V gene's germline CDR1 is SGHRS and CDR2 YFSETQ. CDR3 bases: TGCGCCAGCAGACAACAGGGGACCAACTACAATGAGCAGTTCTTC. Its protein is CASRQQGTNYNEQFF.

The chain recombines TRBV11-2 with TRBJ2-3; D ambiguous. The CDR3 length is 16 residues. Trimming took off 6 bases at V and 1 base at J, with 17 bases between the two ends. CDR1 is SGHAT and CDR2 is FQNNGV in the germline V gene. The DNA for the CDR3 is TGTGCCAGCAGTCAAGGTAGTAGTCTACGCACAGATACGCAGTATTTT. Its translation is CASSQGSSLRTDTQYF. The full variable domain, with the rest looked up from reference TRBV11-2 and TRBJ2-3, is EAGVAQSPRYKIIEKRQSVAFWCNPISGHATLYWYQQILGQGPKLLIQFQNNGVVDDSQLPKDRFSAERLKGVDSTLKIQPAKLEDSAVYLCASSQGSSLRTDTQYFGPGTRLTVL.

This chain links TRBV5-4 with TRBJ2-3; TRBD2 aligns across 12 bases. There are 17 residues in the CDR3. V trimming: 3 bases; J trimming: 6 bases; junction bases outside the gene matches: 11. Germline V gene sequence: CDR1 SGHNT, CDR2 YYREEE (reference sequence). The CDR3 DNA follows: TGTGCCAGCAGCTCCTCTCAGACTAGCGGGAGTTCGGATACGCAGTATTTT. This sequence encodes CASSSSQTSGSSDTQYF.

The chain joins TRBV11-1 to TRBJ2-4, with 8 bases lining up with TRBD1. V was pared by 2 bases and J by 6 bases, with 6 bases of the junction left unmatched. Germline loops: CDR1 SGHAT, CDR2 FQDESV (reference sequence). This CDR3 spans 15 amino acids. The DNA of the CDR3 is TGTGCCAGCAGCTTAAGCAGGGGGCGTGGAAACATTCAGTACTTC. It is translated as CASSLSRGRGNIQYF.

V and J are TRBV5-1 and TRBJ2-6; D might be TRBD1 (6 bases). From germline, CDR1 is SGHRS and CDR2 YFSETQ. The CDR3 is 15 amino acids. Trimming shortened V by 4 bases and J by 1 base, and 9 bases separated the two germline ends. The chain's CDR3 is CASSTRGSGANVLTF. The CDR3 region has the DNA TGCGCCAGCAGCACCAGGGGATCTGGGGCCAACGTCCTGACTTTC.

J is TRBJ1-2 and V is TRBV5-4; D not resolved. This CDR3 has 12 amino acids. Germline V lookup: CDR1 SGHNT, CDR2 YYREEE (reference sequence). Trimming took off 1 base at V and 5 bases at J, with 6 bases between the two ends. In DNA form, the CDR3 reads TGTGCCAGCAGCTTGAGCAAATATGGCTACACCTTC. It specifies CASSLSKYGYTF.

As regards this clone: Within the sample, other DNA sequences also encode this same CDR3. The chain carries TRBV6-1 and TRBJ1-4, with 8 nucleotides matching TRBD1. Germline assignment: CDR1 MNHNS and CDR2 SASEGT. The CDR3 covers 13 residues. The J segment lost 7 bases and the V segment lost 8 bases, leaving 6 bases of the junction unmatched. CDR3 DNA: TGTGCCAGCCGCGGGACAGGCGGTGAAAAACTGTTTTTT. Amino acids: CASRGTGGEKLFF.

A note on this clone: Germline and junction disagree at one end, which may indicate a read error. This same CDR3 is encoded by further DNA sequences in the sample. The V call is TRBV5-5, the J call TRBJ2-7; 8 nucleotides agree with TRBD2. This CDR3 contains 15 residues. CDR1 and CDR2 (germline): SGHKS, YYEKEE (reference sequence). The CDR3 nucleotides read TGTGCCAGCAGCTTGTCTAGCGGGTACTCCTACGAACAGTACTTC. Its protein is CASSLSSGYSYEQYF.

This clone was observed a handful of times. The chain combines TRBV2 with TRBJ1-1; D may be TRBD1 (6 bases). Trimming shortened V by 5 bases and J by 2 bases, and 12 bases separated the two germline ends. The CDR3 is 14 amino acids. Germline CDR1 reads SNHLY; CDR2 reads FYNNEI. The CDR3: CASSPGAANTEAFF. The DNA of the CDR3 is TGTGCCAGCAGTCCAGGGGCGGCTAACACTGAAGCTTTCTTT. Drawing the rest from reference TRBV2 and TRBJ1-1, the complete variable domain is EPEVTQTPSHQVTQMGQEVILRCVPISNHLYFYWYRQILGQKVEFLVSFYNNEISEKSEIFDDQFSVERPDGSNFTLKIRSTKLEDSAMYFCASSPGAANTEAFFGQGTRLTVV.

The chain combines TRBV28 with TRBJ2-2; no reliable D call. Per the germline V gene, CDR1 is MDHEN and CDR2 is SYDVKM. V lost 3 bases and J lost 2, with 10 bases in between. The CDR3 has 15 residues. The CDR3 loop is CASSLARINTGELFF. CDR3 nucleotide sequence: TGTGCCAGCAGTTTGGCTAGGATAAACACCGGGGAGCTGTTTTTT.

V is TRBV29-1 and J is TRBJ2-3, with 9 bases identical to TRBD2. The V and J ends lost 0 bases and 5 bases, in that order; junction bases with no gene match: 9. The CDR3 is 16 amino acids. Germline-derived CDR1 and CDR2 are SQVTM and ANQGSEA. DNA of the CDR3: TGCAGCGTTGAAGATCTTGCTAGCGGGAATGGAGATACGCAGTATTTT. This encodes CSVEDLASGNGDTQYF.

This clone was observed a single time. The gene calls are TRBV28 and TRBJ2-7; D remains unclear. Germline V gives CDR1 MDHEN, CDR2 SYDVKM. The V end lost 6 bases, the J end lost 6 bases, and 18 bases lay between the germline ends. This CDR3 spans 14 amino acids. The CDR3 loop is CASSLPTTQTEQYF. The CDR3 DNA reads as TGTGCCAGCAGCCTCCCCACAACTCAGACCGAGCAGTACTTC. Using reference TRBV28 and TRBJ2-7 for the parts outside the CDR3, the full variable domain is DVKVTQSSRYLVKRTGEKVFLECVQDMDHENMFWYRQDPGLGLRLIYFSYDVKMKEKGDIPEGYSVSREKKERFSLILESASTNQTSMYLCASSLPTTQTEQYFGPGTRLTVT.

The J gene is TRBJ2-1, the V gene TRBV2; possible D gene TRBD1, 6 bases. With 5 bases removed from V and 13 bases from J, the gap between germline ends came to 12 bases. The length of the CDR3 is 11 residues. The germline V gene has CDR1 SNHLY and CDR2 FYNNEI. CDR3 sequence reads: CASSIRDNQFF. The CDR3, as DNA: TGTGCCAGCAGTATCCGGGACAATCAGTTCTTC.

This chain joins TRBV19 and TRBJ2-2; TRBD1 aligns across 8 bases. The germline CDR1 and CDR2 sequences are LNHDA and SQIVND (reference sequence). This CDR3 spans 15 amino acids. The V segment lost 3 bases and the J segment 6 bases; nucleotides outside the gene matches: 6. The CDR3 DNA is TGTGCCAGTAGTATCTGGACAGGGTCCCCCGGGGAGCTGTTTTTT. This encodes CASSIWTGSPGELFF.

This clone was detected once. The V and J genes are TRBV6-5 and TRBJ2-1; D tentatively fits TRBD1 or TRBD2 (7 bases each). V was clipped by 11 bases and J by 9 bases, with 17 bases between them. The CDR3 is 12 residues long. The germline gives CDR1 MNHEY, CDR2 SVGAGI. The CDR3 region has the DNA TGTGCCGGGGGGAGGGGGCGAGGTGAGCAGTTCTTC. This gives the protein CAGGRGRGEQFF.

This chain links TRBV19 with TRBJ2-3, with 7 bases matching TRBD2. This CDR3 contains 13 residues. V lost 11 bases and J lost 3; bases outside the gene matches: 8. In germline, CDR1 is LNHDA, CDR2 SQIVND (reference sequence). CDR3 in amino acids: CARRGLGTDTQYF. The CDR3 nucleotides are TGTGCCCGGCGGGGGTTGGGGACAGATACGCAGTATTTT.

The J gene is TRBJ2-1, the V gene TRBV4-1, with D perhaps matching TRBD1 or TRBD2 (5 bases each). The CDR3 has 16 residues. Germline V gene lookup returns CDR1 MGHRA and CDR2 YSYEKL. With 5 bases removed from V and 7 bases from J, the gap between germline ends came to 21 bases. The CDR3 is CASSSPGRRGPNEQFF. In nucleotides, the CDR3 is TGCGCCAGCAGCTCCCCAGGGCGTCGAGGGCCTAATGAGCAGTTCTTC.

This clone was seen just once. The rearrangement uses TRBV5-1 and TRBJ1-1; 7 positions agree with TRBD1. The trim removed 4 bases at V and 8 bases at J, leaving 8 bases unmatched. The V gene's germline CDR1 is SGHRS and CDR2 YFSETQ. There are 13 residues in the CDR3. For the CDR3, the DNA is TGCGCCAGCAGCCTACAGGGGTTTGGGGAAGCTTTCTTT. Translating it yields CASSLQGFGEAFF.

The chain recombines TRBV7-2 with TRBJ2-1; no reliable D call. This CDR3 is built from 13 residues. Trimming shortened V by 5 bases and J by 11 bases, and 16 bases separated the two germline ends. CDR1 and CDR2 from the germline V gene are SGHTA and FQGNSA. Here the CDR3 reads CASSIQRARQQFF. In DNA, the CDR3 is TGTGCCAGCAGCATCCAAAGGGCGCGGCAGCAGTTCTTC. Supplemented by reference TRBV7-2 and TRBJ2-1, the full variable domain reads GAGVSQSPSNKVTEKGKDVELRCDPISGHTALYWYRQSLGQGLEFLIYFQGNSAPDKSGLPSDRFSAERTGGSVSTLTIQRTQQEDSAVYLCASSIQRARQQFFGPGTRLTVL.

A single count supports this clone. As DNA, the CDR3 is TGTGCCACCAGCAGAACAGCGACCTCTGGAAACACCATATATTTT. Amino acids: CATSRTATSGNTIYF. The chain employs TRBV15 and TRBJ1-3; D not resolved. The CDR3 is made up of 15 amino acids. Trimming removed 2 bases from V and 0 bases from J, with 8 bases in between. CDR1 is LNHNV and CDR2 is YYDKDF in the germline V gene (reference sequence).

The sample holds a few counts of this clone. DNA of the CDR3: TGTGCCATCAGGGGGGAGGCAGGGGAAAACCACGAGCAGTACTTC. Protein: CAIRGEAGENHEQYF. The chain joins TRBV10-3 to TRBJ2-7, with D tentatively TRBD1 or TRBD2 (6 bases each). The CDR3 sequence is 15 residues long. Trimming removed 6 bases at V and 5 bases at J, with 20 bases between. Looked up from germline, CDR1 is ENHRY and CDR2 is SYGVKD.

The chain employs TRBV16 and TRBJ1-5; D is ambiguous. Trimming took 4 bases from V and 7 from J, leaving 14 bases between them. Germline V CDR1 and CDR2: KGHSY, FQNENV. This CDR3 contains 14 residues. Here the CDR3 reads CASSPTRAHQPQHF. CDR3 nucleotides: TGTGCCAGCAGCCCCACAAGGGCCCACCAGCCCCAGCATTTT.

This clone was recorded a few times. The gene calls are TRBV4-1 and TRBJ2-3; the match to TRBD2 covers 12 bases. Losses at the gene ends were 4 bases for V and 7 bases for J; bases not matched to a gene: 21. Germline V gene sequence: CDR1 MGHRA, CDR2 YSYEKL. This CDR3 has 20 amino acids. CDR3 DNA sequence: TGCGCCAGCAGCCGGTACAGCGGGGTGGGAAGACTAGCGGGAGAAAATACGCAGTATTTT. Protein product: CASSRYSGVGRLAGENTQYF.

This clone was counted a single time. The rearrangement joins TRBV28 to TRBJ2-7; 8 positions match TRBD2. The CDR3 covers 16 residues. V gave up 6 bases and J gave up 1 base; unmatched junction bases: 11. CDR1 MDHEN and CDR2 SYDVKM come from the germline V gene. The CDR3 reads CASSRGGSLGSYEQYF. CDR3 coding DNA: TGTGCCAGCAGCCGGGGGGGGAGCCTAGGGTCCTACGAGCAGTACTTC.

This clone was seen more than once but under ten times. The V gene is TRBV5-1, the J gene TRBJ2-7, with D hard to call. This CDR3 has 14 residues. V lost 0 bases and J 3 bases, leaving 10 bases between the germline ends. The germline V gene encodes CDR1 SGHRS and CDR2 YFSETQ. The CDR3 DNA follows: TGCGCCAGCAGCTTGGCCGCGTCATACTACGAGCAGTACTTC. Translating it yields CASSLAASYYEQYF.

This sequence joins TRBV25-1 and TRBJ2-3, with 8 nucleotides matching TRBD1. This CDR3 region has 14 residues. Trimming removed 10 bases from V and 1 base from J; junction bases left unmatched: 7. The germline gives CDR1 MGHDK, CDR2 SYGVNS. The CDR3 region has the DNA TGTGCCACCGAAGACAGGGGTGGCACAGATACGCAGTATTTT. Protein: CATEDRGGTDTQYF.

About this clone itself: Different DNA sequences within this sample yield the same CDR3. The V gene is TRBV18, the J gene TRBJ2-1; a possible D gene is TRBD2 (6 bases). V was shortened by 2 bases and J by 3 bases, with 11 bases between the two germline ends. The CDR3 spans 15 residues. Germline V gives CDR1 KGHSH, CDR2 LQKENI. This CDR3 is CASSPRSGSYNEQFF. CDR3 coding DNA: TGTGCCAGCTCACCAAGGTCCGGGAGCTACAATGAGCAGTTCTTC.

For this clone: With a much larger clone just one base away, this may be a read error. The CDR3 spells CASSLADNEQFF. The CDR3 nucleotides read TGTGCCAGCAGCTTAGCTGACAATGAGCAGTTCTTC. V gene TRBV11-2 combines with J gene TRBJ2-1; D is unresolved. The CDR3 length is 12 residues. CDR1 is SGHAT, CDR2 FQNNGV, per germline. The V end lost 1 base, the J end lost 5 bases, and 3 bases lay between the germline ends.